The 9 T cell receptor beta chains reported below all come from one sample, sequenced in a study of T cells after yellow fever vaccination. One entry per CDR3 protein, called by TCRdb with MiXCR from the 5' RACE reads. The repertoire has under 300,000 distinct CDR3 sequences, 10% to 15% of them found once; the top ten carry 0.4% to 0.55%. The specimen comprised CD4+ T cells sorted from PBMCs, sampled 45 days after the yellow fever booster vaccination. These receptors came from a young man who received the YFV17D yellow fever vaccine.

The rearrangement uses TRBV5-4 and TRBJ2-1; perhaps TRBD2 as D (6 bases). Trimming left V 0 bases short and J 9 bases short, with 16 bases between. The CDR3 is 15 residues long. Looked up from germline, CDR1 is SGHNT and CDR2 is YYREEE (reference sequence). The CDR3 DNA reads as TGTGCCAGCAGCTTGGGGGGGAGGTCGGTTGGTGAGCAGTTCTTC. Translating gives CASSLGGRSVGEQFF.

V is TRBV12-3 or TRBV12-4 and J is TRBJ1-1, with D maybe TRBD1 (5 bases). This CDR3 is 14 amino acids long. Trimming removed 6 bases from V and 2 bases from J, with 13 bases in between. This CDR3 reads CASRDGGRNTEAFF. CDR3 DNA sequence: TGTGCCAGCAGGGATGGGGGGAGAAACACTGAAGCTTTCTTT.

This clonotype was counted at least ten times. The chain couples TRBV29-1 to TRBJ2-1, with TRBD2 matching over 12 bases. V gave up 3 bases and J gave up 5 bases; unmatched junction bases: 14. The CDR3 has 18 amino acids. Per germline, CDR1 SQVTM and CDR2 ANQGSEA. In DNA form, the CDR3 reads TGCAGCGTTGAGCGGACTAGCGGGACGTTCCCAGGGGACAATGAGCAGTTCTTC. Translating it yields CSVERTSGTFPGDNEQFF.

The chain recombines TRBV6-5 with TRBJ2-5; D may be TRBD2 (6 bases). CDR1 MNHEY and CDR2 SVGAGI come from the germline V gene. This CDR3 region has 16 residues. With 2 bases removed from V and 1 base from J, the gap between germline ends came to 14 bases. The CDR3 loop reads CASSYVGGRGQETQYF. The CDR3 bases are TGTGCCAGCAGTTACGTGGGAGGCCGAGGCCAAGAGACCCAGTACTTC.

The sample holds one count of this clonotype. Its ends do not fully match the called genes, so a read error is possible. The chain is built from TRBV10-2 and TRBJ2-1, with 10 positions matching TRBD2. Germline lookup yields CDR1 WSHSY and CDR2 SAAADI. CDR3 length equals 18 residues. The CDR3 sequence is CASSSSGRGSGRPNERFF. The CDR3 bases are TGCGCCAGCAGTTCATCTGGTCGGGGTAGCGGGAGGCCCAATGAGCGGTTCTTC.

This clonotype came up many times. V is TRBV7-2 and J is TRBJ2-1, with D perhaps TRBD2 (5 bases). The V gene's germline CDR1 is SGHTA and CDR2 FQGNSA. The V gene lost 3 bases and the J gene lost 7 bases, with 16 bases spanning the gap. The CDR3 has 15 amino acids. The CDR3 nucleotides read TGTGCCAGCAGCTTTAACGCCGCCCCGGGGAATGAGCAGTTCTTC. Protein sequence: CASSFNAAPGNEQFF.

The DNA of the CDR3 is TGCGCCAGCAGCCCGGCGGGTCTGAACAATGAGCAGTTCTTC. Residues: CASSPAGLNNEQFF. This chain links TRBV5-1 with TRBJ2-1; tentatively, D is TRBD2 (5 bases). V shed 4 bases and J shed 5 bases, with 13 bases lying between them. Germline loops: CDR1 SGHRS, CDR2 YFSETQ. The CDR3 has 14 amino acids.

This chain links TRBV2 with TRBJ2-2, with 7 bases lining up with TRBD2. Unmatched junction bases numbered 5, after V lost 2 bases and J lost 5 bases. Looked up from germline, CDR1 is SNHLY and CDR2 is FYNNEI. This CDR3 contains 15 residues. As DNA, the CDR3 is TGTGCCAGCAGTGAAAGGCGGGGGTCAACCGGGGAGCTGTTTTTT. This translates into CASSERRGSTGELFF.

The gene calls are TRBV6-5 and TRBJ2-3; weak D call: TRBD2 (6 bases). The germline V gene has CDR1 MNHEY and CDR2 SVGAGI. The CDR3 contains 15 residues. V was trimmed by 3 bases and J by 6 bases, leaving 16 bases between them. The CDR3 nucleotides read TGTGCCAGCAGTTATCCCCCAGGAGGGTTGGATACGCAGTATTTT. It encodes CASSYPPGGLDTQYF.